Following are 25 T cell receptor beta chains from one sample sequenced in a study. Each CDR3 protein is one row after TCRdb ran MiXCR on the RT-PCR reads. The sample holds 550,000 to 750,000 distinct CDR3 sequences, about 14% seen once. Sequencing was done on a sample of memory CD4+ T cells from blood. The receptors here all came from a female donor in good health, serving as a healthy control.

This chain joins TRBV4-2 and TRBJ1-3, with D tentatively TRBD1 (5 bases). The V gene lost 1 base and the J gene lost 2 bases, with 9 bases spanning the gap. The CDR3 has 15 residues. From germline, CDR1 is LGHNA and CDR2 YNFKEQ. The CDR3 DNA reads as TGTGCCAGCAGCCAAGTATCCAGGGCTGGAAACACCATATATTTT. Amino acid sequence: CASSQVSRAGNTIYF.

This clonotype was observed a handful of times. V gene TRBV5-1 combines with J gene TRBJ1-1; possibly TRBD1 for D (6 bases). This CDR3 is built from 14 residues. CDR1 and CDR2 (germline): SGHRS, YFSETQ. Trimming shortened V by 5 bases and J by 1 base, and 12 bases separated the two germline ends. The CDR3 region has the DNA TGCGCCAGCAGAAAGACAGGCGCGAACACTGAAGCTTTCTTT. Translating it yields CASRKTGANTEAFF.

The rearrangement links TRBV3-1 to TRBJ1-1, with D possibly matching TRBD1 (5 bases). This CDR3 region has 15 residues. Looked up from germline, CDR1 is LGHDT and CDR2 is YNNKEL (reference sequence). With 1 base removed from V and 4 bases from J, the gap between germline ends came to 13 bases. The CDR3 is CASSQVGDRGTEAFF. The CDR3 region has the DNA TGTGCCAGCAGCCAAGTAGGGGACCGGGGCACTGAAGCTTTCTTT.

This clonotype was seen a handful of times. This sequence joins TRBV5-6 and TRBJ2-3, with D perhaps assigned TRBD1 or TRBD2 (5 bases each). The CDR3 runs to 15 residues. Deletions cut 4 bases from V and 1 base from J, with 13 bases between. The V gene's germline CDR1 is SGHDT and CDR2 YYEEEE. In DNA, the CDR3 is TGTGCCAGCAGCCCCTGGGACCTTCGCACAGATACGCAGTATTTT. Amino acids: CASSPWDLRTDTQYF.

With regard to this clonotype: Since a much larger clone is just one base distant, this may be a read error. The CDR3 does not close with the conserved phenylalanine or tryptophan, likely indicating a read error. The chain couples TRBV12-3 or TRBV12-4 to TRBJ1-5; maybe TRBD1 (6 bases). V was pared by 4 bases and J by 7 bases, with 11 bases between. The CDR3 contains 13 residues. The CDR3 DNA follows: TGTGCCAGCAGTTCGACACAGGGACAGCCCCAGCATTTG. Protein: CASSSTQGQPQHL.

A few counts support this clonotype. The gene calls are TRBV6-7 and TRBJ2-1; D is tentatively TRBD1 or TRBD2 (5 bases each). TRBV6-7 is identified as an open reading frame with a role that is uncertain. V was shortened by 2 bases and J by 7 bases, with 24 bases between the two germline ends. CDR3 size: 18 residues. For the CDR3, the DNA is TGTGCCAGCAGTTACGGGGGTAAGACGGTCGGAGCTCGGAATGAGCAGTTCTTC. This translates into CASSYGGKTVGARNEQFF.

This clonotype turned up a few times. The chain is built from TRBV6-6 and TRBJ2-3; 9 bases are a match to TRBD2. V was pared by 6 bases and J by 0 bases, with 4 bases of the junction left unmatched. The CDR3 is 15 amino acids. Germline V gene data show CDR1 as MNHNY and CDR2 as SVGAGI (reference sequence). This CDR3 is CASSPGLASTDTQYF. The CDR3 DNA follows: TGTGCCAGCAGCCCCGGACTAGCGAGCACAGATACGCAGTATTTT.

This clonotype appeared many times. CDR3 residues: CSVELAKNIQYF. CDR3 DNA: TGCAGCGTTGAACTAGCCAAAAACATTCAGTACTTC. The genes are TRBV29-1 and TRBJ2-4; D remains unclear. Trimming cost V 2 bases and J 0 bases, with 2 bases left between them. Germline V lookup: CDR1 SQVTM, CDR2 ANQGSEA. CDR3 length: 12 residues. Looking up the rest from reference TRBV29-1 and TRBJ2-4 gives the full variable domain: SAVISQKPSRDICQRGTSLTIQCQVDSQVTMMFWYRQQPGQSLTLIATANQGSEATYESGFVIDKFPISRPNLTFSTLTVSNMSPEDSSIYLCSVELAKNIQYFGAGTRLSVL.

The gene calls are TRBV10-3 and TRBJ1-6; perhaps TRBD1 as D (6 bases). Germline loops: CDR1 ENHRY, CDR2 SYGVKD. This CDR3 is 15 amino acids long. V was pared by 6 bases and J by 7 bases, with 16 bases between. CDR3 protein: CAISPQQGLNSPLHF. For the CDR3, the DNA is TGTGCCATCAGCCCCCAACAGGGTCTGAATTCACCCCTCCACTTT.

The rearrangement joins TRBV6-2 or TRBV6-3 to TRBJ2-7, with 12 bases that match TRBD2. The CDR3 has 16 amino acids. From germline, CDR1 is MNHEY and CDR2 SVGEGT. Germline trimming cut 1 base from V and 6 bases from J; bases unmatched to any gene: 7. The CDR3 here is CASSYFRLAGVPEQYF. DNA of the CDR3: TGTGCCAGCAGTTACTTCAGACTAGCGGGAGTCCCCGAGCAGTACTTC.

This clonotype was detected a few times. This chain uses TRBV5-1 with TRBJ1-2; D remains ambiguous. The CDR3 runs to 16 residues. Germline values: CDR1 SGHRS, CDR2 YFSETQ. With 4 bases removed from V and 8 bases from J, the gap between germline ends came to 24 bases. As DNA, the CDR3 is TGCGCCAGCAGCGGAATGGCGCCGGGGATTGAGGGCGGCTACACCTTC. The encoded protein is CASSGMAPGIEGGYTF.

The chain is built from TRBV2 and TRBJ1-5; 11 bases align to TRBD1. CDR1 and CDR2 (germline): SNHLY, FYNNEI. This CDR3 comprises 15 residues. With 8 bases clipped from V and 7 bases from J, the junction kept 10 bases outside the gene matches. The CDR3 loop is CASVPGQGEGQPQHF. In DNA form, the CDR3 reads TGTGCCAGCGTACCGGGACAGGGGGAGGGGCAGCCCCAGCATTTT.

The chain joins TRBV3-1 to TRBJ1-1; D is possibly TRBD1 (6 bases). Trimming cost V 1 base and J 5 bases, with 17 bases left between them. This CDR3 region has 16 residues. The germline V gene encodes CDR1 LGHDT and CDR2 YNNKEL (reference sequence). CDR3 coding DNA: TGTGCCAGCAGCCAAGGGGGGGCCCACCCCCTAACTGAAGCTTTCTTT. Its translation is CASSQGGAHPLTEAFF.

The CDR3 DNA follows: TGTGCCAGCAGCTTAACGTCGGGGGGCGGGGGAGATACGCAGTATTTT. This encodes CASSLTSGGGGDTQYF. The J gene is TRBJ2-3, the V gene TRBV7-3, with a weak D call TRBD2 (7 bases). V was cut by 0 bases and J by 5 bases, with 15 bases left in between. The germline V gene encodes CDR1 SGHTA and CDR2 FQGTGA. The CDR3 totals 16 residues.

The chain joins TRBV6-6 to TRBJ2-1; 11 positions match TRBD1. Germline trimming cut 2 bases from V and 4 bases from J; bases unmatched to any gene: 7. The CDR3 is 17 amino acids. Looked up from germline, CDR1 is MNHNY and CDR2 is SVGAGI (reference sequence). The CDR3 spells CASSYAGGTGGYNEQFF. DNA of the CDR3: TGTGCCAGCAGTTACGCGGGGGGGACAGGGGGTTACAATGAGCAGTTCTTC.

The sample holds many counts of this clonotype. The V gene is TRBV20-1, the J gene TRBJ1-6, with D unclear. V was cut by 0 bases and J by 8 bases, with 14 bases left in between. CDR1 is DFQATT and CDR2 is SNEGSKA in the germline V gene (reference sequence). The CDR3 consists of 15 residues. The CDR3 region is CSAREAARADSPLHF. CDR3 DNA: TGCAGTGCTAGAGAGGCGGCCCGGGCGGATTCACCCCTCCACTTT.

CDR3 loop: CASSIRQGVKGYTF. The CDR3 DNA reads TGTGCCAGCAGCATCCGACAGGGGGTTAAAGGCTACACCTTC. The chain is built from TRBV7-2 and TRBJ1-2; 9 bases agree with TRBD1. V gave up 5 bases and J gave up 8 bases; unmatched junction bases: 9. The V gene's germline CDR1 is SGHTA and CDR2 FQGNSA. This CDR3 has 14 residues. Together with reference TRBV7-2 and TRBJ1-2, the CDR3 gives the full variable domain: GAGVSQSPSNKVTEKGKDVELRCDPISGHTALYWYRQSLGQGLEFLIYFQGNSAPDKSGLPSDRFSAERTGGSVSTLTIQRTQQEDSAVYLCASSIRQGVKGYTFGSGTRLTVV.

This clonotype appeared a few times. The rearrangement uses TRBV6-2 or TRBV6-3 and TRBJ1-1; unclear D gene. Germline loops: CDR1 MNHEY, CDR2 SVGEGT. V lost 5 bases and J lost 1, with 17 bases in between. The CDR3 is 16 residues long. The CDR3 loop is CASSRGDFTGNTEAFF. CDR3 in DNA: TGTGCCAGCAGTCGCGGGGATTTTACGGGGAACACTGAAGCTTTCTTT.

This clonotype was counted only a few times. CDR3 sequence: CASSPQTRGYTF. DNA for the CDR3: TGTGCCAGCAGTCCCCAGACACGCGGCTACACCTTC. V usage is TRBV6-2 or TRBV6-3 and J usage is TRBJ1-2; D unclear. The CDR3 totals 12 residues. The V gene lost 5 bases and the J gene lost 8 bases, with 12 bases spanning the gap. In germline, CDR1 is MNHEY, CDR2 SVGEGT.

Only a few counts were recorded for this clonotype. J is TRBJ2-1 and V is TRBV20-1, with 12 bases fitting TRBD2. Trimming cost V 5 bases and J 10 bases; bases outside gene matches: 12. Germline CDR1 reads DFQATT; CDR2 reads SNEGSKA (reference sequence). The CDR3 is 15 amino acids. The DNA of the CDR3 is TGCAGTGCTCCACGGGCTAGCGGGAGGGGAGGGGAGCAGTTCTTC. It codes for CSAPRASGRGGEQFF.

The chain recombines TRBV7-2 with TRBJ1-1; 8 positions agree with TRBD1. Losses at the gene ends were 3 bases for V and 12 bases for J; bases not matched to a gene: 6. The CDR3 contains 12 residues. Germline CDR1 and CDR2: SGHTA and FQGNSA. The CDR3 DNA follows: TGTGCCAGCAGCTTCGACAGGGGTGGACCTTTCTTT. Amino acid sequence: CASSFDRGGPFF. The variable domain in full, with the rest retrieved from reference TRBV7-2 and TRBJ1-1, is GAGVSQSPSNKVTEKGKDVELRCDPISGHTALYWYRQSLGQGLEFLIYFQGNSAPDKSGLPSDRFSAERTGGSVSTLTIQRTQQEDSAVYLCASSFDRGGPFFGQGTRLTVV.

The rearrangement joins TRBV7-3 to TRBJ2-2; TRBD2 matches at 8 bases. The germline V gene has CDR1 SGHTA and CDR2 FQGTGA. V was clipped by 4 bases and J by 6 bases; unmatched bases: 4. The length of the CDR3 is 14 residues. Written as DNA, the CDR3 is TGTGCCAGCAGCTCTGGACTAGCTGCCGGGGAGCTGTTTTTT. It translates to CASSSGLAAGELFF.

This clonotype has at least ten counts. One end of the junction is discordant with germline, which a read error may explain. The rearrangement links TRBV4-3 to TRBJ2-3; 8 bases are shared with TRBD1. CDR3 length: 15 residues. The germline V gene has CDR1 LGHNA and CDR2 YSLEER. The CDR3 sequence is CASSLTGDGTDTQYF. The CDR3, as DNA: TGTGCCAGCAGTCTGACAGGGGACGGCACAGATACGCAGTATTTT.

In its sample, this clonotype was seen a few times. CDR3 in DNA: TGTGCCAGCAGCCAAACCCCGACAGGGGTGAACTATGGCTACACCTTC. Translating it yields CASSQTPTGVNYGYTF. The chain recombines TRBV4-2 with TRBJ1-2; 8 nucleotides align to TRBD1. The V gene end was trimmed by 2 bases and the J gene end by 2 bases; junction bases not matched to a gene: 7. The CDR3 extends over 16 amino acids. Germline V gives CDR1 LGHNA, CDR2 YNFKEQ.

V gene TRBV7-2 combines with J gene TRBJ2-7; 12 bases are shared with TRBD2. Per germline, CDR1 SGHTA and CDR2 FQGNSA. The trim removed 6 bases at V and 5 bases at J, leaving 8 bases unmatched. The CDR3 loop spans 15 amino acids. The CDR3 sequence is CASSKGTSGFHEQYF. The CDR3 coding sequence is TGTGCCAGCAGTAAAGGGACTAGCGGGTTCCACGAGCAGTACTTC.